This T cell receptor (beta chain) was captured by sequencing in a study of T cell clones after liver transplantation. Study summary: TCRbeta sequencing after a pre-transplant mixed lymphocyte reaction identified graft-donor-reactive clones, later tracked in post-transplant blood. As an antigen-independent comparator, third-party-reactive TCRbeta sequences came from pre-transplant mixed lymphocyte reactions. Apart from three HCV-positive recipients, transplants were for non-autoimmune, non-viral reasons. Findings of the study overall: In a couple of subjects, few donor cells limited the measurable donor-reactive repertoire.

About this clone: Its target is unknown.

Assay: immunoSEQ multiplex PCR; the TCRdb copy retains only in-frame clones and omits some. This table has roughly 80,000 clones, 75% to 90% appearing once. Trimming cost V 5 bases and J 3 bases, with 7 bases left between them. The V gene's germline CDR1 is LGHNA and CDR2 YSLEER. This CDR3 is 13 amino acids long. The source of this sequence is a human patient who received a liver transplant. Part of the T cell pool may stem from the graft donor. The chain uses TRBV4-3 and TRBJ1-4, with D hard to call. The sequenced sample was CD4+ T cells from blood, obtained at the 22-month timepoint. The CDR3 reads CASSGRPNEKLFF. DNA of the CDR3: TGCGCCAGCAGCGGCAGGCCTAATGAAAAACTGTTTTTT.